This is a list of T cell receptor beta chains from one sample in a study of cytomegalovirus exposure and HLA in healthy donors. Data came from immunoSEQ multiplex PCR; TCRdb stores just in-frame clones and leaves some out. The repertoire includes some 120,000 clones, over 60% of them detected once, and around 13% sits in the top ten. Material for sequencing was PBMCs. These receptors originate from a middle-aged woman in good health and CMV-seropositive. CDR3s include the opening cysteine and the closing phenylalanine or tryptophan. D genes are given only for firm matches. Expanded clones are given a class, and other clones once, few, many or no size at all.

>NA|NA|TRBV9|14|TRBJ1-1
TGTGCCAGCAGCGTATCAACAGGGAACACTGAAGCTTTCTTT
CASSVSTGNTEAFF
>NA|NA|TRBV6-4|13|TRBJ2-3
TGTGCCAGCAGTGACGCCAGGGGAAATACGCAGTATTTT
CASSDARGNTQYF
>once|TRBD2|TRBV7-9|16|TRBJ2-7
TGTGCCAGCAGCTTCACGGGACTAGCGGGGCTCTACGAGCAGTACTTC
CASSFTGLAGLYEQYF
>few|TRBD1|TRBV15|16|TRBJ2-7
TGTGCCACCAGCCGGCGGACGGGACAGGGGGTGTCCGAGCAGTACTTC
CATSRRTGQGVSEQYF
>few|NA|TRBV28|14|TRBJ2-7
TGTGCCAGCAGTTTGGCGACAGTCCCGTACGAGCAGTACTTC
CASSLATVPYEQYF
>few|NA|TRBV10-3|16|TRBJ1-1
TGTGCCATCAGTGAGTACCTTGACAGGCCGAACACTGAAGCTTTCTTT
CAISEYLDRPNTEAFF
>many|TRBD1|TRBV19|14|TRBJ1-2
TGTGCCAGTACCTCGGACAGGGCGGTTGGGGGATACACCTTC
CASTSDRAVGGYTF
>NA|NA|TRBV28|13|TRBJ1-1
TGTGCCAGCAGTTTAATAAAGAACACTGAAGCTTTCTTT
CASSLIKNTEAFF
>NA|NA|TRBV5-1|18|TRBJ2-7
TGCGCCAGCAGCTTGGATGGGGCGACAGGAGCGTCCTTCTACGAGCAGTACTTC
CASSLDGATGASFYEQYF
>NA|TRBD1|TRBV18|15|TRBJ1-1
TGTGCCAGCTCACCCCGGACAGGGGATGGCACTGAAGCTTTCTTT
CASSPRTGDGTEAFF
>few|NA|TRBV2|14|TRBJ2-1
TGTGCCAGCAGTGAAACTTTTTCCTCGGATGAGCAGTTCTTC
CASSETFSSDEQFF
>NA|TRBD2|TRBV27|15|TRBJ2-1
TGTGCCAGCAGTTTAATAGCGGGGGGTTACAATGAGCAGTTCTTC
CASSLIAGGYNEQFF
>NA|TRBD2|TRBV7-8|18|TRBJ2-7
TGTGCCAGCAGCTTGGCCAGGGGACTAGCGGGAGGCGCCTACGAGCAGTACTTC
CASSLARGLAGGAYEQYF
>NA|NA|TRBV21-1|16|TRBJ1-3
TGTGCCAGCAGCAAATCCGGGATAGACCCAGGAAACACCATATATTTT
CASSKSGIDPGNTIYF
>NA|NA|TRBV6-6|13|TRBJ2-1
TGTGCCAGCAGTTCTAACGAATACAATGAGCAGTTCTTC
CASSSNEYNEQFF
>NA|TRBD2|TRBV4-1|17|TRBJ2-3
TGCGCCAGCAGCCAAGATCAAGGGCTAGCGGGAAAAGATACGCAGTATTTT
CASSQDQGLAGKDTQYF
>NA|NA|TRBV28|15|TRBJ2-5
TGTGCCAGCAGTTTAAGGGGCAGGGGCCAAGAGACCCAGTACTTC
CASSLRGRGQETQYF
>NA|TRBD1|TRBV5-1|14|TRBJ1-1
TGCGCCAGCAGCCCCCGACAGGGAAACACTGAAGCTTTCTTT
CASSPRQGNTEAFF
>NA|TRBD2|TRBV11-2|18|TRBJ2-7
TGTGCCAGCAGCCCCATAGGGAGGACTAGCGGGAGACGGTACGAGCAGTACTTC
CASSPIGRTSGRRYEQYF
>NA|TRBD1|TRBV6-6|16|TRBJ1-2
TGTGCCAGCAGTTACTCCGCGGGACAGGTTGACTATGGCTACACCTTC
CASSYSAGQVDYGYTF
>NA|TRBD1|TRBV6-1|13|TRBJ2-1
TGTGCCAGCAGGACAGGGGGTCGGGATGAGCAGTTCTTC
CASRTGGRDEQFF
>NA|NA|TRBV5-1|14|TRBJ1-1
TGCGCCAGCAGCTCGGGAACCGAGGACACTGAAGCTTTCTTT
CASSSGTEDTEAFF
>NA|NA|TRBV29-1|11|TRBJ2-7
TGCAGCGTTGTAACAGGGTTCGAGCAGTACTTC
CSVVTGFEQYF
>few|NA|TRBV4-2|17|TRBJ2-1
TGTGCCAGCAGCCAAGAAGGGTTAGGGGCAGGGCCAGGTGAGCAGTTCTTC
CASSQEGLGAGPGEQFF
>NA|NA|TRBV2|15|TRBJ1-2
TGTGCCAGCAGTGCCCGACGGGGGGCCCACCGGGGCTACACCTTC
CASSARRGAHRGYTF
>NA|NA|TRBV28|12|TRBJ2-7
TGTGCCAGCAGTTTAAGCAGGGGCGAGCAGTACTTC
CASSLSRGEQYF
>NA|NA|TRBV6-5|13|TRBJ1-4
TGTGCCAGGATCAGGGTGAGTAATGAAAAACTGTTTTTT
CARIRVSNEKLFF
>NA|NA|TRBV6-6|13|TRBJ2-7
TGTGCCAGCAGGCCTGGGCAGGTGAGCGAGCAGTACTTC
CASRPGQVSEQYF